The 21 T cell receptor beta chains in this list originate from one sample, sequenced in a study of vaccination and CD4 T cells after COVID-19. The study sequenced cultured CD4+ T cell DNA using the Oncomine TCR Beta short-read assay. TCRdb recomputed calls from the PCR reads with MiXCR, one row per CDR3 protein. The table shows roughly 9,800 distinct CDR3 sequences, with 45% to 50% occurring only once. No cognate antigen is known for these TCRs. Treatment of the sample: roughly 10-day PBMC culture with coronavirus spike peptide pools or control peptides (ViraFEST assay). The sequenced sample was CD4+ T cells from blood, cultured in vitro. Receptors were obtained from a human donor who had recovered from COVID-19.

The V and J genes are TRBV27 and TRBJ2-7, with unresolved D. This CDR3 comprises 18 residues. The germline V and J ends were trimmed by 2 bases and 4 bases, with 24 bases remaining between them. Germline assignment: CDR1 MNHEY and CDR2 SMNVEV (reference sequence). The DNA of the CDR3 is TGTGCCAGCAGTTTACGTCCCCCGCTAGACGGAATTTATTACGAGCAGTACTTC. Protein sequence: CASSLRPPLDGIYYEQYF.

J is TRBJ2-1 and V is TRBV19, with 9 positions matching TRBD1. The CDR3 has 15 amino acids. The germline V gene has CDR1 LNHDA and CDR2 SQIVND (reference sequence). The V segment lost 3 bases and the J segment 6 bases; nucleotides outside the gene matches: 6. This chain's CDR3 is CASSIGGQGANEQFF. In nucleotides, the CDR3 is TGTGCCAGTAGTATCGGGGGACAGGGTGCCAATGAGCAGTTCTTC.

The chain couples TRBV5-1 to TRBJ2-5; 9 bases agree with TRBD1. In germline, CDR1 is SGHRS, CDR2 YFSETQ. The CDR3 loop spans 16 amino acids. The junction had 9 bases not matched to a gene; V was cut back by 1 base and J by 5 bases. The CDR3 here is CASSLRTGALLETQYF. CDR3 coding DNA: TGCGCCAGCAGCTTGCGGACAGGGGCCCTGTTGGAGACCCAGTACTTC.

This clonotype has only a few counts. The CDR3 DNA is TGTGCCATCAGTCGGGACAGGCGGAACACTGAAGCTTTCTTT. It yields the protein CAISRDRRNTEAFF. The genes are TRBV10-3 and TRBJ1-1, with 8 bases lining up with TRBD1. The V gene's germline CDR1 is ENHRY and CDR2 SYGVKD. The junction had 3 bases not matched to a gene; V was cut back by 5 bases and J by 1 base. The CDR3 covers 14 residues.

This chain links TRBV11-2 with TRBJ2-7; unclear D gene. Between the trimmed V and J ends, which lost 5 bases and 1 base, there was a span of 12 bases. Germline V CDR1 and CDR2: SGHAT, FQNNGV. The CDR3 loop spans 14 amino acids. CDR3 DNA: TGTGCCAGCAGCCCCCTCGACTGGTCCTACGAGCAGTACTTC. This codes for CASSPLDWSYEQYF.

This clonotype was seen a handful of times. V gene TRBV24-1 combines with J gene TRBJ1-5; 7 positions agree with TRBD1. This CDR3 is built from 16 residues. The germline gives CDR1 KGHDR, CDR2 SFDVKD. J gave up 3 bases and V 1 base, and 5 bases lay outside the gene matches. This chain's CDR3 is CATSDLRGGPNQPQHF. As DNA, the CDR3 is TGTGCCACCAGTGATTTACGAGGGGGCCCCAATCAGCCCCAGCATTTT.

This clonotype occurred a few times. The V call is TRBV19, the J call TRBJ1-2, with D possibly being TRBD1 (5 bases). Deletions cut 3 bases from V and 4 bases from J, with 12 bases between. CDR3 length: 14 residues. The germline V gene encodes CDR1 LNHDA and CDR2 SQIVND (reference sequence). The CDR3 reads CASSISGVGYGYTF. The DNA of the CDR3 is TGTGCCAGTAGTATTTCGGGGGTAGGCTATGGCTACACCTTC.

This chain connects TRBV29-1 to TRBJ1-1; 11 bases are a match to TRBD1. The J segment lost 5 bases and the V segment lost 7 bases, leaving 6 bases of the junction unmatched. This CDR3 has 13 amino acids. Germline V gene sequence: CDR1 SQVTM, CDR2 ANQGSEA. CDR3 protein: CSADRGLGTEAFF. The CDR3 DNA sequence: TGCAGCGCGGACAGGGGGCTAGGGACTGAAGCTTTCTTT. Complete variable domain (other parts from reference TRBV29-1 and TRBJ1-1): SAVISQKPSRDICQRGTSLTIQCQVDSQVTMMFWYRQQPGQSLTLIATANQGSEATYESGFVIDKFPISRPNLTFSTLTVSNMSPEDSSIYLCSADRGLGTEAFFGQGTRLTVV.

The chain is built from TRBV19 and TRBJ2-1; D may be TRBD1 (5 bases). Germline values: CDR1 LNHDA, CDR2 SQIVND (reference sequence). V was cut by 5 bases and J by 7 bases, with 15 bases left in between. The CDR3 is 14 amino acids. The chain's CDR3 is CASSPGREWNEQFF. In nucleotides, the CDR3 is TGTGCCAGTAGTCCGGGCAGGGAATGGAATGAGCAGTTCTTC.

This rearrangement joins TRBV20-1 to TRBJ1-2; 7 bases align to TRBD1. There are 14 residues in the CDR3. The germline CDR1 and CDR2 sequences are DFQATT and SNEGSKA (reference sequence). J lost 3 bases, V lost 6 bases, and 10 bases had no gene match. The chain's CDR3 is CSAVGDRVHYGYTF. The CDR3 DNA is TGCAGTGCAGTAGGTGACAGGGTGCACTATGGCTACACCTTC.

The genes are TRBV20-1 and TRBJ2-5; the match to TRBD1 covers 7 bases. The CDR3 runs 12 residues. Looked up from germline, CDR1 is DFQATT and CDR2 is SNEGSKA (reference sequence). V was pared by 5 bases and J by 1 base, with 1 base of the junction left unmatched. The CDR3 region is CSAWDSQETQYF. For the CDR3, the DNA is TGCAGTGCTTGGGACAGCCAAGAGACCCAGTACTTC.

This clonotype has just one count. V usage is TRBV19 and J usage is TRBJ2-6; D unresolved. The CDR3 totals 14 residues. The germline gives CDR1 LNHDA, CDR2 SQIVND (reference sequence). Between the trimmed V and J ends, which lost 5 bases and 0 bases, there was a span of 5 bases. The CDR3 spells CASSLSSGANVLTF. The CDR3 coding sequence is TGTGCCAGTAGTTTATCCTCTGGGGCCAACGTCCTGACTTTC.

The genes are TRBV4-3 and TRBJ2-4; D is possibly TRBD1 or TRBD2 (5 bases each). V gave up 0 bases and J gave up 8 bases, with 14 bases separating them. CDR1 is LGHNA, CDR2 YSLEER, per germline. The CDR3 is made up of 15 amino acids. CDR3: CASSQDGRVGDIQYF. In nucleotides, the CDR3 is TGCGCCAGCAGCCAAGATGGCAGGGTCGGGGACATTCAGTACTTC.

The rearrangement joins TRBV9 to TRBJ1-1, with TRBD1 identical over 7 bases. This CDR3 has 16 residues. Germline-derived CDR1 and CDR2 are SGDLS and YYNGEE. V gave up 0 bases and J gave up 1 base; unmatched junction bases: 6. CDR3 in amino acids: CASSVVPGTANTEAFF. The CDR3 region has the DNA TGTGCCAGCAGCGTAGTCCCCGGGACAGCGAACACTGAAGCTTTCTTT.

The chain uses TRBV19 and TRBJ1-2; a weak D match, TRBD1 (5 bases). The CDR3 runs 14 residues. From germline, CDR1 is LNHDA and CDR2 SQIVND (reference sequence). The germline V and J ends were trimmed by 4 bases and 2 bases, with 11 bases remaining between them. CDR3: CASSTETGNYGYTF. The CDR3 DNA sequence: TGTGCCAGTAGTACCGAAACAGGAAACTATGGCTACACCTTC. Full variable domain (missing parts from reference TRBV19 and TRBJ1-2): DGGITQSPKYLFRKEGQNVTLSCEQNLNHDAMYWYRQDPGQGLRLIYYSQIVNDFQKGDIAEGYSVSREKKESFPLTVTSAQKNPTAFYLCASSTETGNYGYTFGSGTRLTVV.

This clonotype was recorded a few times. V gene TRBV12-5 combines with J gene TRBJ2-7, with D possibly being TRBD2 (6 bases). The V gene lost 2 bases and the J gene lost 6 bases, with 17 bases spanning the gap. This CDR3 has 15 amino acids. Germline-derived CDR1 and CDR2 are LGHNT and FRNRAP. Here the CDR3 DNA reads TGTGCTAGTGGTTTGCCCACCGGGTGGAGGGTCGAGCAGTACTTC. This gives the protein CASGLPTGWRVEQYF.

This clonotype was seen a handful of times. CDR3 bases: TGTGCCACAAAGCTGGGGCAGAACACTGAAGCTTTCTTT. Translating it yields CATKLGQNTEAFF. The rearrangement links TRBV7-8 to TRBJ1-1; D might be TRBD1 (5 bases). Germline V gene data show CDR1 as SGHVS and CDR2 as FQNEAQ. V shed 10 bases and J shed 1 base, with 13 bases lying between them. The CDR3 has 13 amino acids.

This clonotype was counted only a few times. The V gene is TRBV27, the J gene TRBJ1-2; no firm D call. Looked up from germline, CDR1 is MNHEY and CDR2 is SMNVEV (reference sequence). This CDR3 is built from 12 residues. Trimming cost V 6 bases and J 7 bases, with 12 bases left between them. CDR3 nucleotides: TGTGCCAGCAGGACCGAGGGCCGTGGCTACACCTTC. It codes for CASRTEGRGYTF.

The rearrangement uses TRBV10-3 and TRBJ2-2, with 9 positions matching TRBD1. The V gene's germline CDR1 is ENHRY and CDR2 SYGVKD. This CDR3 spans 16 amino acids. With 4 bases clipped from V and 4 bases from J, the junction kept 7 bases outside the gene matches. CDR3 sequence: CAISGAGQGITGELFF. The CDR3 DNA sequence: TGTGCCATCAGTGGAGCCGGACAGGGGATCACCGGGGAGCTGTTTTTT.

This rearrangement joins TRBV6-1 to TRBJ2-5; the D gene is possibly TRBD1 (5 bases). The CDR3 is made up of 13 amino acids. V lost 6 bases and J 4 bases, leaving 12 bases between the germline ends. The germline V gene encodes CDR1 MNHNS and CDR2 SASEGT. In DNA form, the CDR3 reads TGTGCCAGCAGGACCCTTCAGGGAGAGACCCAGTACTTC. Encoded protein: CASRTLQGETQYF.

The J gene is TRBJ2-1, the V gene TRBV20-1; possible D gene TRBD1, 5 bases. The CDR3 loop spans 16 amino acids. Germline V gene sequence: CDR1 DFQATT, CDR2 SNEGSKA (reference sequence). Trimming took off 2 bases at V and 0 bases at J, with 14 bases between the two ends. This chain's CDR3 is CSARQSGMSSYNEQFF. CDR3 DNA: TGCAGTGCTAGACAATCAGGGATGAGCTCCTACAATGAGCAGTTCTTC.